The 32 T cell receptor beta chains below come from one sample, sequenced in a study of T cell repertoires in cytomegalovirus infection. No cognate antigen is known for these TCRs. MiXCR was run by TCRdb on the reads, yielding one entry per CDR3 protein. The sample gives about 160,000 distinct CDR3 sequences, about a fifth of which show up once; roughly 25% is in the top ten. Here the sequenced sample was CD8+ T cells from cultured PBMCs, taken from culture after CMV antigen stimulation. The source of these receptors is a human donor in good health (CMV status not recorded). Some clones in this sample may be carry-over from other donors' samples.

The genes are TRBV7-8 and TRBJ1-2; 11 bases are shared with TRBD1. V lost 5 bases to trimming and J lost 7 bases; unmatched junction nucleotides: 6. CDR1 is SGHVS and CDR2 is FQNEAQ in the germline V gene. There are 14 residues in the CDR3. DNA for the CDR3: TGTGCCAGCAGCGGGACCGGGACAGGGGGTGGCTACACCTTC. Translating it yields CASSGTGTGGGYTF.

This clonotype was found a few times. The V gene is TRBV7-9, the J gene TRBJ2-3; D perhaps matches TRBD2 (6 bases). This CDR3 has 16 residues. V shed 6 bases and J shed 2 bases, with 18 bases lying between them. CDR1 and CDR2 from the germline V gene are SEHNR and FQNEAQ (reference sequence). The CDR3 here is CASSPLQAGTTDTQYF. CDR3 coding DNA: TGTGCCAGCAGTCCGCTACAGGCGGGGACCACAGATACGCAGTATTTT.

This clonotype turned up a few times. V gene TRBV14 combines with J gene TRBJ2-7; D remains ambiguous. Germline V CDR1 and CDR2: SGHDN, FVKESK. CDR3 size: 13 residues. The V end was cut by 6 bases, the J end by 0 bases, with 9 bases between. In DNA, the CDR3 is TGTGCCAGCAGTCAATATGGCTCCTACGAGCAGTACTTC. Residues: CASSQYGSYEQYF.

This clonotype was recorded a few times. The chain couples TRBV9 to TRBJ2-1; tentative D call: TRBD2 (5 bases). Germline V lookup: CDR1 SGDLS, CDR2 YYNGEE. The CDR3 has 13 amino acids. Trimming stripped 3 bases from V and 7 bases from J, with 11 bases between. The CDR3 loop is CASSGVGGNEQFF. CDR3 DNA sequence: TGTGCCAGCAGCGGAGTGGGCGGGAATGAGCAGTTCTTC.

The chain combines TRBV12-3 or TRBV12-4 with TRBJ2-2; D is unclear. Trimming stripped 6 bases from V and 5 bases from J, with 7 bases between. CDR3 length equals 12 residues. DNA of the CDR3: TGTGCCAGCAGCCCAGATACCGGGGAGCTGTTTTTT. Translated: CASSPDTGELFF.

V and J are TRBV11-2 and TRBJ2-5, with D possibly being TRBD2 (6 bases). From germline, CDR1 is SGHAT and CDR2 FQNNGV. The CDR3 consists of 15 residues. V dropped 0 bases and J dropped 5 bases, with 13 bases sitting between them. The CDR3 spells CASSLDDTSWETQYF. CDR3 nucleotides: TGTGCCAGCAGCTTAGATGACACTAGCTGGGAGACCCAGTACTTC.

CDR3 bases: TGTGCCAGCACACACTTGGGGGCGAACACCGGGGAGCTGTTTTTT. Protein: CASTHLGANTGELFF. The rearrangement uses TRBV6-8 and TRBJ2-2; the D call may be TRBD1 or TRBD2 (5 bases each). V lost 7 bases and J lost 0, with 12 bases in between. The CDR3 consists of 15 residues. CDR1 and CDR2 (germline): MNHGY, SAAAGT.

This clonotype was observed a handful of times. The chain carries TRBV5-1 and TRBJ1-1; D is perhaps TRBD1 (5 bases). Germline assignment: CDR1 SGHRS and CDR2 YFSETQ. The CDR3 loop spans 15 amino acids. Trimming took 0 bases from V and 1 from J, leaving 10 bases between them. CDR3 in DNA: TGCGCCAGCAGCTTGGAGGGGATTTCGAACACTGAAGCTTTCTTT. Its translation is CASSLEGISNTEAFF.

This chain uses TRBV15 with TRBJ1-1, with D uncertain. Germline CDR1 reads LNHNV; CDR2 reads YYDKDF (reference sequence). Trimming removed 2 bases from V and 5 bases from J, with 12 bases in between. This CDR3 has 14 amino acids. CDR3 in DNA: TGTGCCACCAGCAGAATACCTTACAAGACTGAAGCTTTCTTT. This gives the protein CATSRIPYKTEAFF.

The gene calls are TRBV7-8 and TRBJ2-7, with TRBD1 identical over 8 bases. Looked up from germline, CDR1 is SGHVS and CDR2 is FQNEAQ. J was trimmed by 4 bases and V by 2 bases; bases with no gene match: 1. There are 13 residues in the CDR3. CDR3 protein: CASSLRTGYEQYF. The CDR3 DNA sequence: TGTGCCAGCAGCTTACGGACAGGGTACGAGCAGTACTTC.

This clonotype has more than one count but fewer than ten. The rearrangement uses TRBV7-8 and TRBJ1-2; the D gene is possibly TRBD1 (5 bases). From germline, CDR1 is SGHVS and CDR2 FQNEAQ. This CDR3 is built from 15 residues. V was pared by 5 bases and J by 4 bases, with 17 bases between. Written as DNA, the CDR3 is TGTGCCAGCAGCGTCGGGACGGTGGGAACCTATGGCTACACCTTC. This encodes CASSVGTVGTYGYTF.

The chain joins TRBV7-3 to TRBJ2-3; 10 bases match TRBD2. Germline loops: CDR1 SGHTA, CDR2 FQGTGA. V shed 3 bases and J 0 bases; nucleotides not matched to a gene: 9. The CDR3 loop spans 18 amino acids. DNA of the CDR3: TGTGCCAGCAGCTTGTTGGCTAGCGGGGGCTACAGCACAGATACGCAGTATTTT. Translation: CASSLLASGGYSTDTQYF.

This clonotype showed up just a few times. The chain recombines TRBV4-2 with TRBJ2-4, with D maybe TRBD1 (5 bases). The germline V and J ends were trimmed by 4 bases and 1 base, with 14 bases remaining between them. There are 16 residues in the CDR3. CDR1 and CDR2 from the germline V gene are LGHNA and YNFKEQ. CDR3 sequence reads: CASSPRQTPAKNIQYF. The CDR3 DNA follows: TGTGCCAGCAGCCCAAGACAGACTCCGGCCAAAAACATTCAGTACTTC.

This chain joins TRBV5-5 and TRBJ1-2, with D hard to call. CDR3 length: 16 residues. V gave up 2 bases and J gave up 1 base, with 15 bases separating them. The germline V gene has CDR1 SGHKS and CDR2 YYEKEE (reference sequence). The CDR3 nucleotides are TGTGCCAGCAGCTTCACCCCTTTGGAGGGTAACTATGGCTACACCTTC. Protein sequence: CASSFTPLEGNYGYTF.

In its sample, this clonotype was seen a few times. This CDR3 reads CASSGGTSGGSSTDTQYF. The CDR3 DNA reads TGTGCCAGCAGCGGGGGAACTAGCGGGGGATCTAGCACAGATACGCAGTATTTT. The rearrangement links TRBV9 to TRBJ2-3; TRBD2 matches 11 bases. V shed 3 bases and J 0 bases; nucleotides not matched to a gene: 9. Per the germline V gene, CDR1 is SGDLS and CDR2 is YYNGEE. This CDR3 is built from 18 residues.

The rearrangement uses TRBV27 and TRBJ1-4; 9 bases fit TRBD1. The CDR3 is 14 amino acids. V lost 8 bases to trimming and J lost 5 bases; unmatched junction nucleotides: 6. Per the germline V gene, CDR1 is MNHEY and CDR2 is SMNVEV (reference sequence). CDR3 nucleotides: TGTGCCAGCTCGGGGGGACAGGGCAATGAAAAACTGTTTTTT. Its translation is CASSGGQGNEKLFF.

The V and J genes are TRBV7-2 and TRBJ2-4; TRBD2 matches 13 bases. Germline V gives CDR1 SGHTA, CDR2 FQGNSA. This CDR3 has 18 amino acids. The ends lost 2 bases at V and 1 base at J; junction bases unmatched: 5. CDR3 amino acids: CASSLKLAGGVAKNIQYF. As DNA, the CDR3 is TGTGCCAGCAGCTTAAAACTAGCGGGGGGGGTGGCCAAAAACATTCAGTACTTC.

This clonotype was counted ten times or more. This chain joins TRBV12-3 or TRBV12-4 and TRBJ2-3; D call uncertain. This CDR3 is 14 amino acids long. Trimming removed 6 bases from V and 1 base from J, with 11 bases in between. As DNA, the CDR3 is TGTGCCAGCAGCCTCTTGGCAGGCACAGATACGCAGTATTTT. This encodes CASSLLAGTDTQYF.

The rearrangement uses TRBV7-9 and TRBJ2-3, with TRBD1 matching 7 bases. CDR3 length equals 13 residues. The trim removed 5 bases at V and 7 bases at J, leaving 6 bases unmatched. CDR1 is SEHNR and CDR2 is FQNEAQ in the germline V gene (reference sequence). Written as DNA, the CDR3 is TGTGCCAGCAGCCCCCGACAGGGACATACGCAGTATTTT. Its translation: CASSPRQGHTQYF.

Concerning this clonotype itself: At one boundary the junction diverges from the germline segment, which might be a read error. The chain carries TRBV7-7 and TRBJ2-2; D unresolved. Per germline, CDR1 SSHAT and CDR2 FNYEAQ (reference sequence). The CDR3 covers 16 residues. The CDR3 reads CASSPRGSRNTGELFF. The CDR3 bases are TGTGCTAGCAGCCCCCGAGGTAGCAGGAACACCGGGGAGCTGTTTTTT.

This clonotype was counted only a few times. The V and J genes are TRBV27 and TRBJ1-5, with 7 bases matching TRBD1. The junction had 7 bases not matched to a gene; V was cut back by 6 bases and J by 5 bases. This CDR3 comprises 14 residues. The germline V gene encodes CDR1 MNHEY and CDR2 SMNVEV (reference sequence). The CDR3 DNA reads as TGTGCCAGCAGCAACGGACAGGTCTATCAGCCCCAGCATTTT. It yields the protein CASSNGQVYQPQHF.

This clonotype was seen only a few times. The CDR3 loop reads CASPNKAGRRGYTF. CDR3 DNA sequence: TGTGCCAGCCCAAACAAGGCAGGGAGGAGGGGCTACACCTTC. V is TRBV2 and J is TRBJ1-2, with D possibly TRBD1 on 5 matching bases. Germline CDR1 reads SNHLY; CDR2 reads FYNNEI. The germline V and J ends were trimmed by 8 bases and 8 bases, with 21 bases remaining between them. There are 14 residues in the CDR3.

This CDR3 reads CASSLRQGPGEQYF. In DNA form, the CDR3 reads TGTGCCAGCAGCTTACGACAGGGACCGGGGGAGCAGTACTTC. V usage is TRBV7-2 and J usage is TRBJ2-7; 7 nucleotides align to TRBD1. V trimming: 2 bases; J trimming: 7 bases; junction bases outside the gene matches: 8. CDR1 is SGHTA, CDR2 FQGNSA, per germline. This CDR3 region has 14 residues.

This clonotype was detected a few times. J is TRBJ2-7 and V is TRBV12-3 or TRBV12-4; 8 nucleotides align to TRBD1. The CDR3 sequence is 13 residues long. The V and J ends lost 5 bases and 3 bases, in that order; junction bases with no gene match: 3. CDR3 residues: CASSPGTGYEQYF. The CDR3 DNA sequence: TGTGCCAGCAGTCCCGGGACAGGCTACGAGCAGTACTTC.

This clonotype was observed a few times. This chain connects TRBV7-6 to TRBJ1-5; D remains ambiguous. From germline, CDR1 is SGHVS and CDR2 FNYEAQ. There are 13 residues in the CDR3. The V end lost 3 bases, the J end lost 3 bases, and 6 bases lay between the germline ends. This chain's CDR3 is CASSLDLNQPQHF. CDR3 sequence (DNA): TGTGCCAGCAGCTTGGACCTCAATCAGCCCCAGCATTTT.

This clonotype was counted only a few times. The chain has TRBV7-3 and TRBJ2-1; a weak D match, TRBD1 (8 bases). The germline CDR1 and CDR2 sequences are SGHTA and FQGTGA. Trimming pared 2 bases from V and 9 bases from J, leaving 17 bases between. This CDR3 comprises 15 residues. For the CDR3, the DNA is TGTGCCAGCAGCTTAGGGGGGGGGACAGGAGGTGAGCAGTTCTTC. Translated: CASSLGGGTGGEQFF.

Turning to this clonotype: At one of its ends the junction is not consistent with the germline gene, which may arise from a read error. The chain combines TRBV12-3 or TRBV12-4 with TRBJ1-1; D is perhaps TRBD1 (6 bases). The CDR3 contains 15 residues. The chain's CDR3 is CAISAGHQMNTEAFF. The CDR3 DNA is TGTGCCATCAGTGCGGGACACCAGATGAACACTGAAGCTTTCTTT.

Only a few counts were recorded for this clonotype. V and J are TRBV7-9 and TRBJ2-6, with D perhaps matching TRBD1 or TRBD2 (5 bases each). The germline V gene has CDR1 SEHNR and CDR2 FQNEAQ (reference sequence). V gave up 2 bases and J gave up 0 bases, with 11 bases separating them. This CDR3 comprises 17 residues. This CDR3 reads CASSLRGAVSGANVLTF. The CDR3 region has the DNA TGTGCCAGCAGCTTAAGAGGGGCCGTCTCTGGGGCCAACGTCCTGACTTTC.

The table lists this clonotype with many counts. The rearrangement joins TRBV7-9 to TRBJ1-5, with 7 positions matching TRBD1. This CDR3 comprises 14 residues. Trimming took 4 bases from V and 7 from J; bases not matched to a gene: 7. The germline V gene encodes CDR1 SEHNR and CDR2 FQNEAQ (reference sequence). This chain's CDR3 is CASSSTGRHQPQHF. CDR3 sequence (DNA): TGTGCCAGCAGCTCGACAGGGCGTCACCAGCCCCAGCATTTT.

V usage is TRBV27 and J usage is TRBJ2-5, with 8 nucleotides matching TRBD1. V was clipped by 3 bases and J by 7 bases; unmatched bases: 10. The CDR3 runs to 15 residues. Germline-derived CDR1 and CDR2 are MNHEY and SMNVEV (reference sequence). The CDR3 protein is CASSLQNDRGGTQYF. In nucleotides, the CDR3 is TGTGCCAGCAGTTTGCAAAACGACAGGGGTGGGACCCAGTACTTC.

The genes are TRBV6-1 and TRBJ1-2, with D perhaps TRBD1 (5 bases). Germline V gene lookup returns CDR1 MNHNS and CDR2 SASEGT. Trimming shortened V by 1 base and J by 4 bases, and 7 bases separated the two germline ends. The CDR3 loop spans 13 amino acids. CDR3 loop: CASSEVGGYGYTF. DNA of the CDR3: TGTGCCAGCAGTGAAGTGGGGGGCTATGGCTACACCTTC.

This clonotype was seen only a few times. The chain couples TRBV5-4 to TRBJ2-3; D is uncertain. Germline CDR1 is SGHNT and CDR2 is YYREEE (reference sequence). The CDR3 loop spans 16 amino acids. The V and J ends lost 4 bases and 2 bases respectively, with 17 bases between them. The CDR3 loop is CASSLGTIGYTDTQYF. CDR3 DNA: TGTGCCAGCAGCCTGGGTACGATTGGCTACACAGATACGCAGTATTTT.